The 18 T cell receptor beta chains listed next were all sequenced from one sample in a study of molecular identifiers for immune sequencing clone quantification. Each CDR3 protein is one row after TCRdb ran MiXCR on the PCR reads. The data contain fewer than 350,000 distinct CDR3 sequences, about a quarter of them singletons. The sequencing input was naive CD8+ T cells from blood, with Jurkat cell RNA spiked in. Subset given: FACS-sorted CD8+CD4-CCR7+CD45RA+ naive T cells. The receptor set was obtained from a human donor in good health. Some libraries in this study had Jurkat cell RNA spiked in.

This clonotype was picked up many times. The DNA of the CDR3 is TGCGCCAGCAGTCCCCCGGGGGCCTGGGGAGAGACCCAGTACTTC. Its protein product is CASSPPGAWGETQYF. The chain carries TRBV5-1 and TRBJ2-5; either TRBD1 or TRBD2 may fit D (6 bases each). This CDR3 contains 15 residues. V was trimmed by 5 bases and J by 4 bases, leaving 18 bases between them. The germline CDR1 and CDR2 sequences are SGHRS and YFSETQ.

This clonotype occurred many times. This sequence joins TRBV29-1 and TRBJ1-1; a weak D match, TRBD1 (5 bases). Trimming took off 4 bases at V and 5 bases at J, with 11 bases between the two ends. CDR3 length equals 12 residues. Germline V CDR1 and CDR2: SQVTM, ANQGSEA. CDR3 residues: CSVGPWGTEAFF. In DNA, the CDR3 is TGCAGCGTTGGACCCTGGGGGACTGAAGCTTTCTTT. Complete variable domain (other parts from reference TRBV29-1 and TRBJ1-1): SAVISQKPSRDICQRGTSLTIQCQVDSQVTMMFWYRQQPGQSLTLIATANQGSEATYESGFVIDKFPISRPNLTFSTLTVSNMSPEDSSIYLCSVGPWGTEAFFGQGTRLTVV.

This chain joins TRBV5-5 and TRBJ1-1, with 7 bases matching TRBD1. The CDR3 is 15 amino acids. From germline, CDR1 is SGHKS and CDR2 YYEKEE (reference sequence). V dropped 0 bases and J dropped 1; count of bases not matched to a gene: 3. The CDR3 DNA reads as TGTGCCAGCAGCTTGGTTTGGACAGGGAACACTGAAGCTTTCTTT. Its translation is CASSLVWTGNTEAFF. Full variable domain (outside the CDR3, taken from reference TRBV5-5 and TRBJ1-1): DAGVTQSPTHLIKTRGQQVTLRCSPISGHKSVSWYQQVLGQGPQFIFQYYEKEERGRGNFPDRFSARQFPNYSSELNVNALLLGDSALYLCASSLVWTGNTEAFFGQGTRLTVV.

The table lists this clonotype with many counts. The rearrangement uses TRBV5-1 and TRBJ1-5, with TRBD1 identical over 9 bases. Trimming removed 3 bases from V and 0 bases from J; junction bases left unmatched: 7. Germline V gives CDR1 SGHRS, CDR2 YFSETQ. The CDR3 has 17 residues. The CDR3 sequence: CASSSGTGQGSNQPQHF. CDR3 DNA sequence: TGCGCCAGCAGCTCCGGGACAGGGCAAGGTAGCAATCAGCCCCAGCATTTT.

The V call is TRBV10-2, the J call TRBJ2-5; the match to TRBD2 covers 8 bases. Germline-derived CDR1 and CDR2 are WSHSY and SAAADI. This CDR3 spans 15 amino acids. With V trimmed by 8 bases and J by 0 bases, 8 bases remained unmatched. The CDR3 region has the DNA TGCGCCAGCGTTGCGGGGGGCGTGTACCAAGAGACCCAGTACTTC. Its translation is CASVAGGVYQETQYF.

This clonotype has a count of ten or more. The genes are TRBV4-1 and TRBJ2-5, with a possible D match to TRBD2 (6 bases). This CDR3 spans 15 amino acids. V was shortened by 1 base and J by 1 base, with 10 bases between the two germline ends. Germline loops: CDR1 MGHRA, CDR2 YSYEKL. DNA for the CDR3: TGCGCCAGCAGCCAAGGCGTGGGGGGCCAAGAGACCCAGTACTTC. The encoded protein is CASSQGVGGQETQYF.

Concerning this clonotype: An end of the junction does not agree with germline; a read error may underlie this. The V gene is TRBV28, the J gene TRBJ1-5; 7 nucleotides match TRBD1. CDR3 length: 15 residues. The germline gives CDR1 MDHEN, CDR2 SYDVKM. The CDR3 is CARSLATGVVQPQHF. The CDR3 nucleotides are TGTGCCCGCAGTTTAGCCACAGGGGTGGTTCAGCCCCAGCATTTT.

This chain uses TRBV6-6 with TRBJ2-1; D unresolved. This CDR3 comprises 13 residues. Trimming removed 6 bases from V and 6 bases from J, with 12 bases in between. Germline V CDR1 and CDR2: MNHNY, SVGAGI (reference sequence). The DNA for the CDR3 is TGTGCCAGCAGGTATCCCCCGGGCAATGAGCAGTTCTTC. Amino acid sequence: CASRYPPGNEQFF.

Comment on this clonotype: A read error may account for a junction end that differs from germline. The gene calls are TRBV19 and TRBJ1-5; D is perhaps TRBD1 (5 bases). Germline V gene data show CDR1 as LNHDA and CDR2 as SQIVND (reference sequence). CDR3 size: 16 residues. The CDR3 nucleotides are TGTGCCAGTAATATAGGTACCGGGGGAAAAGGTCAGCCCCAGCATTTT. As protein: CASNIGTGGKGQPQHF.

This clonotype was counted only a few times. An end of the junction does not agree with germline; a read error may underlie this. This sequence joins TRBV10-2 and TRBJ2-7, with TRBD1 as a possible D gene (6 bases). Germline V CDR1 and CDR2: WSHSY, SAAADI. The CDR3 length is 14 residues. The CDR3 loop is CASSRSRDTYELYF. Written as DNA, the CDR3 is TGCGCCAGCAGTCGGAGCCGGGACACCTACGAGCTGTACTTC.

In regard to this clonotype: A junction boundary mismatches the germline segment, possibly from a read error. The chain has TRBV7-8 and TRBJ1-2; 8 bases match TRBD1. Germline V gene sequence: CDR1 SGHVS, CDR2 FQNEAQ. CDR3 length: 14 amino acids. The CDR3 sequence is CASSYNRGYYGSAF. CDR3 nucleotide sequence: TGTGCCAGCAGCTACAACAGGGGGTACTATGGCTCCGCCTTC.

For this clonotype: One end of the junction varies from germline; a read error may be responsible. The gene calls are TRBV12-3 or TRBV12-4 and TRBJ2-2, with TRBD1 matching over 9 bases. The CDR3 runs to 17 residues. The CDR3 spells CPSRTGTGFENPGELFF. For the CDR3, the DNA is TGTCCCAGCAGGACCGGGACAGGGTTTGAGAACCCCGGGGAGCTGTTTTTT.

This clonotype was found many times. The CDR3 spells CASSSDSSTGELFF. The CDR3 DNA follows: TGTGCCAGCAGCTCGGACAGCTCCACCGGGGAGCTGTTTTTT. This chain links TRBV7-9 with TRBJ2-2; D is possibly TRBD1 (6 bases). The germline V gene encodes CDR1 SEHNR and CDR2 FQNEAQ (reference sequence). This CDR3 has 14 amino acids. V was trimmed by 4 bases and J by 4 bases, leaving 10 bases between them.

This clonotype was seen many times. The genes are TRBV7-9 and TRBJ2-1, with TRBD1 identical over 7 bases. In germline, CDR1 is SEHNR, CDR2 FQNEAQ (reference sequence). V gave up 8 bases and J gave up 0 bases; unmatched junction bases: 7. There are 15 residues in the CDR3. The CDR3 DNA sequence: TGTGCCAGCTCCTCCGGGACAGACTCCTACAATGAGCAGTTCTTC. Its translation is CASSSGTDSYNEQFF.

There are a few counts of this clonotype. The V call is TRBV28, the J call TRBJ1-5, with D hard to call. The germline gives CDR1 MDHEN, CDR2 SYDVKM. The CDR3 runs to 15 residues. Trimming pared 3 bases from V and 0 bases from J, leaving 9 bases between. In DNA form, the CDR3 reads TGTGCCAGCAGTTTCCCCGGGTATAGCAATCAGCCCCAGCATTTT. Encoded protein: CASSFPGYSNQPQHF.

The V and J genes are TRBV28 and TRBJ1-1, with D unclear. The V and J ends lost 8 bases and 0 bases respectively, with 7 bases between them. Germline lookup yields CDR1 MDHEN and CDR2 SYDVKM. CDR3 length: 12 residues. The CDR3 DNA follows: TGTGCCAGCGGAATAATGAACACTGAAGCTTTCTTT. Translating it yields CASGIMNTEAFF.

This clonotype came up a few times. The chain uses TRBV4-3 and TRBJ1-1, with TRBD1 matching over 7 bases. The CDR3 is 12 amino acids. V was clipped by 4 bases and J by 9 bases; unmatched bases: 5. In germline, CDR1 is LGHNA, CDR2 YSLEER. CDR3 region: CASSPLGQKAFF. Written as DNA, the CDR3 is TGCGCCAGCAGCCCCCTGGGACAGAAAGCTTTCTTT.

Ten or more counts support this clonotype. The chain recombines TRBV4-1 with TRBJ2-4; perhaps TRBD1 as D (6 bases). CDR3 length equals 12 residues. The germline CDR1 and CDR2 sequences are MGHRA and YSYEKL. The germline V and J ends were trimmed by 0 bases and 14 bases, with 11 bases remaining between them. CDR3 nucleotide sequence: TGCGCCAGCAGCCAAGATCGCAGGGACAAGTACTTC. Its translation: CASSQDRRDKYF.